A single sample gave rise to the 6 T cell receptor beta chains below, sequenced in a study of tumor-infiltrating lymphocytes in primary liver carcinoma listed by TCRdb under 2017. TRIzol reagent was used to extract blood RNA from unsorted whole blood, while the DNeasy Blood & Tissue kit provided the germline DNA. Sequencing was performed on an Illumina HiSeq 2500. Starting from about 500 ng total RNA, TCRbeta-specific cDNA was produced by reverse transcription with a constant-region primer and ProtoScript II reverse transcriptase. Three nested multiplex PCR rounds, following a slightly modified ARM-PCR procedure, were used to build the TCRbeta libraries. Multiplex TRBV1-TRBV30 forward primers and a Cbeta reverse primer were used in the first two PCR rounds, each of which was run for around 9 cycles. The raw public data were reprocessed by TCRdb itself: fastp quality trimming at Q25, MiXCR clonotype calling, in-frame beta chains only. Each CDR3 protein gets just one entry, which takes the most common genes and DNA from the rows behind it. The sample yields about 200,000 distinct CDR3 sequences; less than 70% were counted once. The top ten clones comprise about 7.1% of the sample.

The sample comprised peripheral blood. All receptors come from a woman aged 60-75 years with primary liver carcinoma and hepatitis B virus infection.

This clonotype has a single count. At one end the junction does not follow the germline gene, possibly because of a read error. CDR3 sequence reads: CGSSRATGLAGVRVRDEQFF. The CDR3 nucleotides are TGTGGCAGCAGCCGAGCTACGGGACTAGCGGGAGTTAGGGTACGCGATGAGCAGTTCTTC. The V call is TRBV4-2, the J call TRBJ2-1; 14 bases align to TRBD2. Germline CDR1 reads LGHNA; CDR2 reads YNFKEQ. The CDR3 covers 20 residues.

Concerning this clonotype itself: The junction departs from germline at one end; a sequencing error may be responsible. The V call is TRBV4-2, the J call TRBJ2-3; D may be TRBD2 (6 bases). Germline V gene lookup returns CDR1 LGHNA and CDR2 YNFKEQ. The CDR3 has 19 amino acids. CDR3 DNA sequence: TGTCCCAGCAGCCGCAACCCCCTTAGCAGGAGGGGCGGAACAGATACGCAGTATTTT. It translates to CPSSRNPLSRRGGTDTQYF.

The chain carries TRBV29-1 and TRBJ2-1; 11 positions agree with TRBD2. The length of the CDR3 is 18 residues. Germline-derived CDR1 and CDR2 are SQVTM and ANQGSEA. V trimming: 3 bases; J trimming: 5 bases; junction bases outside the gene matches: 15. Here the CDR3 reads CSVEGVAGGPGRHNEQFF. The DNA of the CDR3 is TGCAGCGTTGAGGGGGTAGCGGGAGGGCCGGGCCGGCACAATGAGCAGTTCTTC.

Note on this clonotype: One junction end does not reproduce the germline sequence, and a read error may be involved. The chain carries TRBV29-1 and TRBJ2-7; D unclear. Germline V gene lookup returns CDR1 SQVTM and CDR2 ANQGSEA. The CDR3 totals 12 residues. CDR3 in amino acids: CSATTRLYEHYF. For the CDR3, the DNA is TGCAGCGCTACGACAAGGCTCTACGAGCACTACTTC.

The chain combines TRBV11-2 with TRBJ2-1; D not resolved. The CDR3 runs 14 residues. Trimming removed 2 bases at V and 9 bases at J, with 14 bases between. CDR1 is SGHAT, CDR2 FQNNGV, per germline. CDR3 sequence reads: CASSLTGGRIEQFF. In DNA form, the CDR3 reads TGTGCCAGCAGCTTAACGGGTGGGCGGATTGAGCAGTTCTTC.

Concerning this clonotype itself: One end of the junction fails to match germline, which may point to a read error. CDR3 nucleotides: TGCGCCAGCAACAGGCTAGCGGGGGGCTCGGAGCAGTACTTC. Translating it yields CASNRLAGGSEQYF. The chain uses TRBV11-2 and TRBJ2-7; 11 nucleotides align to TRBD2. The CDR3 sequence is 14 residues long. CDR1 SGHAT and CDR2 FQNNGV come from the germline V gene.